These T cell receptor beta chains were read from a single sample in a study of human T cells and chemical hapten exposure. TCRdb called the RACE reads again in MiXCR, with one record for every CDR3 protein. The sample carries more than 250,000 distinct CDR3 sequences, 7.5% to 9% recorded once. The sample consisted of whole blood, taken in connection with sensitization to the hapten diphenylcyclopropenone (DPC). These receptors were collected from a man younger than 30 with alopecia areata. Some clones in this sample may be carry-over from other donors' samples. CDR3s include the opening cysteine and the closing phenylalanine or tryptophan. D genes are given only for firm matches. Where a row states a size, it is once, few, many or the class of an expanded clone; other rows omit it.

>TRBJ2-6|TRBV10-3|few|19|TRBD2
CAISLNLAGGSSGANVLTF
TGTGCCATCAGTCTTAACCTAGCGGGGGGCTCCTCTGGGGCCAACGTCCTGACTTTC
>TRBJ2-5|TRBV25-1|-|12|-
CASTQGQETQYF
TGTGCCAGCACTCAGGGGCAGGAGACCCAGTACTTC
>TRBJ1-5|TRBV24-1|-|16|-
CATSSDTGLSNQPQHF
TGTGCCACCAGTAGCGATACCGGCCTAAGCAATCAGCCCCAGCATTTT
>TRBJ2-3|TRBV20-1|-|14|TRBD2
CSATRGGITDTQYF
TGCAGTGCTACCCGGGGGGGAATCACAGATACGCAGTATTTT
>TRBJ1-4|TRBV7-9|many|15|-
CASSLDRNTNEKLFF
TGTGCCAGCAGCCTAGACAGGAACACTAATGAAAAACTGTTTTTT
>TRBJ2-7|TRBV10-3|-|13|-
CAISDIQTYEQYF
TGTGCCATCAGTGATATACAGACCTACGAGCAGTACTTC
>TRBJ1-1|TRBV20-1|many|13|-
CSATGTLNTEAFF
TGCAGTGCTACCGGGACATTGAACACTGAAGCTTTCTTT
>TRBJ2-7|TRBV4-1|many|14|-
CASSQEGIKREQYF
TGCGCCAGCAGCCAAGAAGGAATCAAGAGGGAGCAGTACTTC
>TRBJ2-5|TRBV29-1|-|12|-
CSVDGDGETQYF
TGCAGCGTTGATGGAGACGGGGAGACCCAGTACTTC
>TRBJ1-3|TRBV4-2|-|16|-
CASSQAGLPSGNTIYF
TGTGCCAGCAGCCAAGCAGGGCTCCCCTCTGGAAACACCATATATTTT
>TRBJ2-1|TRBV19|once|15|TRBD2
CASSLLAGYSDEQFF
TGTGCCAGTAGCCTACTAGCGGGGTATAGTGATGAGCAGTTCTTC
>TRBJ1-1|TRBV4-1|many|15|-
CASSLEVIMNTEAFF
TGCGCCAGCAGCCTAGAGGTAATTATGAACACTGAAGCTTTCTTT
>TRBJ1-1|TRBV7-2|many|14|TRBD1
CASSLTGVNTEAFF
TGTGCCAGCAGCTTAACAGGGGTGAACACTGAAGCTTTCTTT
>TRBJ1-5|TRBV24-1|-|13|-
CATGSRGNQPQHF
TGTGCCACCGGTAGTCGGGGGAATCAGCCCCAGCATTTT
>TRBJ2-2|TRBV7-3|-|18|TRBD2
CASSLTLSLAGSTGELFF
TGTGCCAGCAGCTTAACGTTATCACTAGCGGGGAGCACCGGGGAGCTGTTTTTT
>TRBJ2-1|TRBV4-3|few|18|TRBD2
CASSQQRLAGTSYNEQFF
TGCGCCAGCAGCCAACAGAGACTAGCGGGGACGTCCTACAATGAGCAGTTCTTC
>TRBJ2-5|TRBV5-6|few|16|TRBD2
CASSSPPGGGKETQYF
TGTGCCAGCAGCTCCCCCCCGGGGGGTGGGAAAGAGACCCAGTACTTC
>TRBJ1-2|TRBV11-2|many|13|-
CASSPGTGDGYTF
TGTGCCAGCAGCCCTGGGACCGGCGATGGCTACACCTTC
>TRBJ2-7|TRBV3-1|few|16|TRBD1
CASSQGTGEKGYEQYF
TGTGCCAGCAGCCAGGGGACAGGGGAGAAGGGGTACGAGCAGTACTTC
>TRBJ1-1|TRBV4-3|many|16|-
CASSQEPGFVGSRTFF
TGCGCCAGCAGCCAAGAACCAGGGTTTGTTGGGTCGAGGACTTTCTTT
>TRBJ2-2|TRBV19|-|13|-
CASTNPNTGELFF
TGTGCCAGTACAAATCCGAACACCGGGGAGCTGTTTTTT
>TRBJ2-3|TRBV5-1|many|14|TRBD1
CASSLQGATDTQYF
TGCGCCAGCAGCCTCCAGGGGGCAACAGATACGCAGTATTTT
>TRBJ2-7|TRBV10-1|-|12|-
CASRLTGSEQYF
TGCGCCAGCAGGCTGACAGGCAGCGAGCAGTACTTC
>TRBJ1-1|TRBV2|few|16|TRBD1
CASTPRQGGGKTEAFF
TGTGCCAGCACCCCGCGACAGGGGGGGGGAAAAACTGAAGCTTTCTTT
>TRBJ2-5|TRBV4-3|few|15|TRBD2
CASSPLAGDQETQYF
TGCGCCAGCAGCCCATTAGCGGGGGACCAAGAGACCCAGTACTTC
>TRBJ1-1|TRBV10-2|-|17|-
CASSDLGSLLMNTEAFF
TGCGCCAGCAGTGACTTGGGGTCTCTCCTAATGAACACTGAAGCTTTCTTT
>TRBJ1-2|TRBV28|few|17|-
CASSFFGPDGSGYGYTF
TGTGCCAGCAGTTTCTTTGGACCCGACGGGAGCGGGTATGGCTACACCTTC
>TRBJ2-1|TRBV29-1|many|13|TRBD1
CSVTGTGSSEQFF
TGCAGCGTAACCGGGACAGGGTCGTCCGAGCAGTTCTTC
>TRBJ1-1|TRBV2|few|14|-
CASSEARMNTEAFF
TGTGCCAGCAGTGAGGCCCGAATGAACACTGAAGCTTTCTTT
>TRBJ2-1|TRBV29-1|few|16|TRBD2
CSVEITSGGLDNEQFF
TGCAGCGTTGAAATCACTAGCGGGGGCCTAGACAATGAGCAGTTCTTC
>TRBJ1-5|TRBV20-1|many|14|-
CSAPHGGLNQPQHF
TGCAGTGCTCCCCACGGGGGGCTTAACCAGCCCCAGCATTTT
>TRBJ1-5|TRBV27|many|18|-
CASSFGVGPPMGNQPQHF
TGTGCCAGCAGTTTCGGCGTCGGGCCTCCGATGGGCAATCAGCCCCAGCATTTT
>TRBJ1-1|TRBV6-5|-|14|-
CASSTDSQNTEAFF
TGTGCCAGCAGTACGGACAGCCAGAACACTGAAGCTTTCTTT
>TRBJ2-2|TRBV28|few|15|-
CASTPQGRMSGELFF
TGTGCCAGCACCCCCCAGGGGAGGATGAGCGGGGAGCTGTTTTTT
>TRBJ2-3|TRBV12-3/TRBV12-4|many|12|-
CASSSIQDTQYF
TGTGCCAGCAGTTCTATTCAAGATACGCAGTATTTT
>TRBJ1-1|TRBV3-1|-|15|-
CASSQVSGFYTEAFF
TGTGCCAGCAGCCAAGTGTCCGGGTTTTACACTGAAGCTTTCTTT
>TRBJ2-5|TRBV5-1|-|15|-
CASSPKKRDQETQYF
TGCGCCAGCAGCCCAAAAAAAAGGGATCAAGAGACCCAGTACTTC
>TRBJ2-1|TRBV9|many|15|TRBD2
CASSSLAGTYNEQFF
TGTGCCAGCAGCAGCCTAGCGGGAACCTACAATGAGCAGTTCTTC
>TRBJ1-1|TRBV7-3|-|15|TRBD1
CASSRTGRENTEAFF
TGTGCCAGCAGCCGGACAGGCCGGGAGAACACTGAAGCTTTCTTT
>TRBJ1-1|TRBV5-6|many|11|-
CASSLAREAFF
TGTGCCAGCAGCTTGGCACGGGAAGCTTTCTTT
>TRBJ2-5|TRBV7-8|-|16|TRBD1
CASSRKPGQGKETQYF
TGTGCCAGCAGCCGTAAACCCGGACAGGGGAAAGAGACCCAGTACTTC
>TRBJ1-1|TRBV10-3|many|15|-
CAIRGEGNGNTEAFF
TGTGCCATCAGGGGCGAGGGGAACGGGAACACTGAAGCTTTCTTT
>TRBJ1-2|TRBV20-1|many|13|-
CSARDKGRYGYTF
TGCAGTGCTAGAGATAAGGGACGGTATGGCTACACCTTC
>TRBJ1-1|TRBV7-3|few|16|-
CASSLTGRTENTEAFF
TGTGCCAGCAGCTTAACAGGGAGAACGGAGAACACTGAAGCTTTCTTT
>TRBJ1-5|TRBV2|few|13|-
CASKSGTRQPQHF
TGTGCCAGCAAATCTGGGACGCGTCAGCCCCAGCATTTT
>TRBJ1-1|TRBV18|-|12|-
CASSPVISEAFF
TGTGCCAGCTCACCTGTCATTAGTGAAGCTTTCTTT
>TRBJ2-3|TRBV24-1|few|15|TRBD2
CATSRGLAGPDTQYF
TGTGCCACCAGCCGGGGACTAGCGGGGCCAGATACGCAGTATTTT
>TRBJ2-2|TRBV6-2/TRBV6-3|many|15|-
CASGSGAGYTGELFF
TGTGCCAGCGGATCCGGGGCAGGGTACACCGGGGAGCTGTTTTTT